The TCR beta chain under discussion was sequenced for a study of T cells after yellow fever vaccination (dated by TCRdb to between 2017 and 2020). A note on the overall study: Libraries from fractions with low cell numbers were prepared with the SMART-Seq v4 Ultra Low Input RNA kit. To follow T-cell clones before and after both primary and booster YFV17D yellow fever vaccination, bulk TCR alpha and beta repertoires underwent longitudinal sequencing. Two healthy male donors made up the cohort, one aged 18 to 30 years and the other aged 30 to 40 years. Bulk PBMC replicates and cell subsets were isolated from blood drawn at multiple timepoints before and after both primary and secondary immunization.

The treatment or condition label corresponds to: live attenuated yellow fever vaccine strain. At every blood-draw timepoint, two biological replicates of bulk PBMCs were collected. PBMCs were isolated from peripheral blood using a standard Ficoll-Paque protocol. TriZol was used to extract RNA from bulk PBMCs, from CD4 and CD8 fractions, and from dextramer-positive and dextramer-negative fractions. According to the germline V gene, CDR1 reads SQVTM and CDR2 reads ANQGSEA. A distance of 11 bases separates the germline ends of V and J, which lose 3 bases and 5 bases respectively. The CDR3 contains 12 residues, cysteine and phenylalanine counted. Only CDR3 DNA remains: 36 bases, in frame from the first base. A note on this clonotype: Its antigen specificity is not known. Within one base of it there is no much larger clone, and no base qualities were kept.

TCR cDNA was made using 5'RACE template switching, a step that added a universal primer site and unique molecular identifiers. cDNA synthesis was primed from both the TCR alpha and TCR beta constant segments. Library amplification used two PCR steps, and the second PCR step added sample barcodes and sequencing adapters. Sequencing of libraries was performed on Illumina HiSeq 2500 (2x100 bp) or NovaSeq (2x150 bp). The authors' pipeline ran thus. MIGEC handled demultiplexing of reads and collapsing into UMI consensus sequences, while MiXCR performed V(D)J alignment. Vaccine-responding clonotypes were identified with edgeR using replicate PBMC samples, with FDR below 0.01 and a log2 fold change above 5 up to day 15 being required. CD4 or CD8 identity was assigned to each bulk clonotype according to whether the clonotype was present at higher abundance in the sequenced CD4 repertoire or the sequenced CD8 repertoire. TCRdb took the public reads, trimmed them with fastp at Q25, ran MiXCR for clone calling and kept in-frame beta chains. Each CDR3 protein gets just one entry, which takes the most common genes and DNA from the rows behind it. TCRdb, not the original authors, processed these V and J calls. Across this sample there are fewer than 450,000 distinct CDR3 sequences, with 8% to 9.5% seen only once. Approximately 15% of the sample comes from the top ten.

What the work shows at the level of the full study, not this receptor alone: Computational filtering was required because FACS-sorted repertoires could contain abundant contaminating clonotypes from the bulk population. Most clones expanded after primary vaccination (approximately 97% of CD4 and around 88% of CD8) were re-detected after the booster, suggesting that broad memory maintenance occurred. Because only a couple of donors were included in the study, the extent to which the findings can be generalized is limited. A small fraction of clonotypes showed up in both the CD4 and CD8 compartments, probably as a result of convergent recombination. Compared with the primary T-cell response, the secondary T-cell response was faster but weaker, reaching its peak on day 5 rather than on day 15.

This TCR was recovered from a man between 18 and 35 years old who received the YFV17D yellow fever vaccine. The input for sequencing was PBMCs, taken roughly seven weeks after the first yellow fever vaccination. The rearrangement combines TRBV29-1 with TRBJ2-7, with the D gene not confidently named. The nucleotide sequence reads as follows: TGCAGCGTTGAGACTCGGCTCGACGAGCAGTACTTC. This translates into CSVETRLDEQYF.